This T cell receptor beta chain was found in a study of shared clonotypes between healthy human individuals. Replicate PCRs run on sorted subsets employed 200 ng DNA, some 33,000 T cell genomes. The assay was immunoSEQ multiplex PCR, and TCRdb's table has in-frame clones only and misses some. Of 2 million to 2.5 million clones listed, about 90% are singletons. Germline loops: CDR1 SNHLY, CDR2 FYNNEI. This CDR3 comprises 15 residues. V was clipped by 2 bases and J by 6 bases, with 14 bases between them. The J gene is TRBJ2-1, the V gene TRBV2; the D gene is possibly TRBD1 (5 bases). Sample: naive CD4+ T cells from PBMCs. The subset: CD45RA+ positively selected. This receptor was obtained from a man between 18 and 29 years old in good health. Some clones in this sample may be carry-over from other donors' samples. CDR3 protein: CASSELDTRGNEQFF. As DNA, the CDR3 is TGTGCCAGCAGTGAACTGGACACAAGAGGCAATGAGCAGTTCTTC.